This T cell receptor beta chain was sequenced during a study of metastatic and nonmetastatic thyroid tumors (dated by TCRdb to between 2020 and 2021). At the level of the whole study: Repertoires were compared across peripheral blood and tumor or nodule tissue samples from malignant and benign thyroid patients.

Libraries were constructed by PCR. Sequencing relied on an Illumina HiSeq 4000. High-throughput sequencing was used to profile the TCR beta-chain CDR3 region of each patient. In the source study's methods: Drawing on CDR3 differences between clinicopathological groups, the researchers built a classifier meant to tell apart patients with distant-metastatic papillary thyroid cancer. The Shannon index was used to assess repertoire diversity, and the Morisita-Horn index was used to assess tumor-blood repertoire similarity. TCRdb reworked the public reads: Q25 trimming with fastp, MiXCR clone assembly, productive beta chains retained. The V and J calls here are based on TCRdb, not the publication. In this sample the table shows 45,000 or so clones, roughly 3.9% of which occur a single time. The ten biggest clones cover 7.5% to 10% of the sample. Looking up the germline V gene yields CDR1 SGDLS and CDR2 YYNGEE. V loses 3 bases of germline sequence and J loses 6 bases, and the interval between the two ends is 18 bases. From the cysteine up to the phenylalanine, the CDR3 has a length of 15 residues. Left in the record is the CDR3 DNA by itself, 45 bases read in frame from the first base.

Overall results and qualifications from the work: TCR beta diversity was reported as significantly higher in malignant tumors than in benign nodules, in both blood and tumor samples.

None of the patients had been given any treatment before thyroid surgery. Patient clinical samples collected from about 2012 to 2018 were retrospectively analysed using T-cell receptor beta sequencing. As regards this clone: The target of this receptor is not known. Base qualities are not at hand, and no much larger clone is one base apart.

The clonotype originates from a female donor with papillary thyroid cancer or a benign thyroid nodule (not recorded which). Some clones in this sample may be carry-over from other donors' samples. What was sequenced was blood. This chain is built from TRBV9 and TRBJ1-2; the D gene remains uncertain. Here is the DNA: TGTGCCAGCAGCGCCCGGGGAGTTGAGTTAGATGGCTACACCTTC. It codes for CASSARGVELDGYTF.